These 23 T cell receptor beta chains share one sample of origin, sequenced in a study of T cell changes during pregnancy in multiple sclerosis. TCRdb keeps only in-frame clones here, not all; method: immunoSEQ multiplex PCR. The sample lists 25,000 to 35,000 clones; 90% were seen once. The sample consisted of CD4+ T cells from peripheral blood mononuclear cells, taken in the second trimester of pregnancy. Source of these receptors: a female donor in good health, enrolled as a control in a pregnancy study.

V usage is TRBV30 and J usage is TRBJ1-3; 9 bases match TRBD1. V lost 7 bases and J lost 2; bases outside the gene matches: 18. This CDR3 has 18 amino acids. CDR1 is GTSNPN and CDR2 is SVGIG in the germline V gene (reference sequence). In nucleotides, the CDR3 is TGTGCCTCTCGGGGGCTGGGGGGACAGGGTATTGCTGGAAACACCATATATTTT. This gives the protein CASRGLGGQGIAGNTIYF.

V and J are TRBV18 and TRBJ1-1; D possibly corresponds to TRBD1 (6 bases). This CDR3 region has 14 residues. The V gene lost 2 bases and the J gene lost 3 bases, with 10 bases spanning the gap. Per the germline V gene, CDR1 is KGHSH and CDR2 is LQKENI. The CDR3 is CASSPMGADTEAFF. In DNA, the CDR3 is TGTGCCAGCTCACCAATGGGGGCTGACACTGAAGCTTTCTTT.

This clone occurred once. This sequence joins TRBV4-3 and TRBJ2-7; 8 bases fit TRBD1. CDR1 is LGHNA, CDR2 YSLEER, per germline. V was clipped by 0 bases and J by 4 bases; unmatched bases: 5. The CDR3 length is 15 residues. The CDR3 loop is CASSQDGTGDYEQYF. CDR3 coding DNA: TGCGCCAGCAGCCAAGACGGGACAGGTGATTACGAGCAGTACTTC.

The chain combines TRBV5-4 with TRBJ1-2; weak D call: TRBD1 (5 bases). There are 13 residues in the CDR3. CDR1 and CDR2 (germline): SGHNT, YYREEE (reference sequence). V dropped 4 bases and J dropped 8 bases, with 15 bases sitting between them. The CDR3 spells CASSQEWGGGYTF. The CDR3 DNA sequence: TGTGCCAGCAGCCAGGAATGGGGGGGAGGCTACACCTTC.

The V call is TRBV5-1, the J call TRBJ1-2; D remains ambiguous. Looked up from germline, CDR1 is SGHRS and CDR2 is YFSETQ. The CDR3 runs 14 residues. The V end lost 5 bases, the J end lost 2 bases, and 13 bases lay between the germline ends. The CDR3 nucleotides read TGCGCCAGCAGGAGGGAACTAGAGAACTATGGCTACACCTTC. Protein product: CASRRELENYGYTF.

As concerns this clone: The junction shows a germline mismatch at one end, possibly a read error. The rearrangement uses TRBV5-6 and TRBJ2-1; D remains ambiguous. Germline assignment: CDR1 SGHDT and CDR2 YYEEEE. The CDR3 extends over 11 amino acids. CDR3 sequence reads: CASSLAAGELF. CDR3 nucleotides: TGTGCCAGCAGCTTGGCGGCAGGTGAACTCTTC. Supplemented by reference TRBV5-6 and TRBJ2-1, the full variable domain reads DAGVTQSPTHLIKTRGQQVTLRCSPKSGHDTVSWYQQALGQGPQFIFQYYEEEERQRGNFPDRFSGHQFPNYSSELNVNALLLGDSALYLCASSLAAGELFGPGTRLTVL.

This chain joins TRBV5-5 and TRBJ2-7; the match to TRBD2 covers 7 bases. CDR1 is SGHKS and CDR2 is YYEKEE in the germline V gene (reference sequence). The CDR3 extends over 12 amino acids. V gave up 6 bases and J gave up 3 bases; unmatched junction bases: 3. The CDR3 coding sequence is TGTGCCAGCACTCCGGGGGGCTACGAGCAGTACTTC. Its protein product is CASTPGGYEQYF. The variable domain in full, completed from reference TRBV5-5 and TRBJ2-7, reads DAGVTQSPTHLIKTRGQQVTLRCSPISGHKSVSWYQQVLGQGPQFIFQYYEKEERGRGNFPDRFSARQFPNYSSELNVNALLLGDSALYLCASTPGGYEQYFGPGTRLTVT.

The V gene is TRBV6-5, the J gene TRBJ1-1, with 11 bases that match TRBD1. J gave up 5 bases and V 6 bases, and 8 bases lay outside the gene matches. Germline values: CDR1 MNHEY, CDR2 SVGAGI. This CDR3 contains 15 residues. CDR3 amino acids: CASRPSGTGGTEAFF. CDR3 nucleotide sequence: TGTGCCAGCAGGCCCTCTGGGACAGGGGGAACTGAAGCTTTCTTT.

V usage is TRBV6-5 and J usage is TRBJ2-7; D might be TRBD2 (5 bases). V was pared by 0 bases and J by 5 bases, with 8 bases between. CDR3 length: 13 residues. The germline gives CDR1 MNHEY, CDR2 SVGAGI. Here the CDR3 reads CASSYSMRDEQYF. CDR3 nucleotide sequence: TGTGCCAGCAGTTACTCGATGAGGGACGAGCAGTACTTC.

V and J are TRBV15 and TRBJ2-1, with D unclear. The V gene lost 4 bases and the J gene lost 4 bases, with 11 bases spanning the gap. Germline values: CDR1 LNHNV, CDR2 YYDKDF (reference sequence). The CDR3 spans 14 residues. As DNA, the CDR3 is TGTGCCACCAGCACGATGGGCAGATACAATGAGCAGTTCTTC. Protein product: CATSTMGRYNEQFF.

This chain's CDR3 is CASALSYGLNEQFF. The CDR3 nucleotides read TGTGCCAGTGCGTTAAGTTATGGGCTCAATGAGCAGTTCTTC. The chain links TRBV6-1 to TRBJ2-1, with D unresolved. V lost 9 bases, J lost 6 bases, and 18 bases lay in between. CDR3 length: 14 amino acids. In germline, CDR1 is MNHNS, CDR2 SASEGT.

The chain joins TRBV10-1 to TRBJ1-1; D is unclear. This CDR3 has 13 amino acids. From germline, CDR1 is WNHNN and CDR2 SYGVQD (reference sequence). V gave up 3 bases and J gave up 1 base, with 6 bases separating them. The CDR3 sequence is CASSESPNTEAFF. DNA for the CDR3: TGCGCCAGCAGTGAAAGCCCGAACACTGAAGCTTTCTTT.

The chain is built from TRBV30 and TRBJ1-6, with 10 bases identical to TRBD1. The V and J ends lost 7 bases and 7 bases, in that order; junction bases with no gene match: 4. Germline loops: CDR1 GTSNPN, CDR2 SVGIG (reference sequence). This CDR3 is 13 amino acids long. CDR3 sequence reads: CASMGQGNSPLHF. As DNA, the CDR3 is TGTGCCTCGATGGGACAGGGGAATTCACCCCTCCACTTT.

The chain is built from TRBV11-3 and TRBJ2-5, with D unresolved. Germline V lookup: CDR1 SGHNT, CDR2 YENEEA. The CDR3 consists of 13 residues. With 1 base removed from V and 5 bases from J, the gap between germline ends came to 8 bases. The CDR3, as DNA: TGTGCCAGCAGCTTAGGGCAGAGGGAGACCCAGTACTTC. Its translation is CASSLGQRETQYF.

This clone showed up just a few times. The chain joins TRBV2 to TRBJ2-7; a possible D gene is TRBD1 (5 bases). The CDR3 loop spans 15 amino acids. Trimming pared 5 bases from V and 2 bases from J, leaving 16 bases between. The germline V gene encodes CDR1 SNHLY and CDR2 FYNNEI. The CDR3 coding sequence is TGTGCCAGCAGTCCAATCCAGGGAACGGCCTACGAGCAGTACTTC. Translation gives CASSPIQGTAYEQYF.

The chain employs TRBV7-2 and TRBJ2-1, with D perhaps matching TRBD2 (5 bases). This CDR3 is 13 amino acids long. Trimming stripped 1 base from V and 8 bases from J, with 9 bases between. Germline values: CDR1 SGHTA, CDR2 FQGNSA. The CDR3 DNA reads as TGTGCCAGCAGCTTAGTTGGAGGCGATGAGCAGTTCTTC. As protein: CASSLVGGDEQFF.

The CDR3 region is CASSQDWIAGEAGELFF. CDR3 nucleotides: TGCGCCAGCAGCCAAGATTGGATAGCGGGGGAGGCCGGGGAGCTGTTTTTT. The rearrangement links TRBV4-3 to TRBJ2-2; the match to TRBD2 covers 9 bases. Germline loops: CDR1 LGHNA, CDR2 YSLEER. The CDR3 runs to 17 residues. V lost 0 bases, J lost 6 bases, and 8 bases stayed unmatched.

The chain carries TRBV5-1 and TRBJ2-1; D unresolved. With 3 bases removed from V and 9 bases from J, the gap between germline ends came to 10 bases. Germline CDR1 SGHRS, CDR2 YFSETQ. The CDR3 has 12 residues. CDR3 region: CASSSSWSEQFF. CDR3 coding DNA: TGCGCCAGCAGCTCGAGCTGGTCTGAGCAGTTCTTC.

This clone was seen a single time. The chain recombines TRBV27 with TRBJ2-2; 9 bases match TRBD2. V lost 3 bases and J lost 6; bases outside the gene matches: 11. CDR1 and CDR2 from the germline V gene are MNHEY and SMNVEV (reference sequence). CDR3 length equals 17 residues. The CDR3: CASSFFAGGRAAGELFF. CDR3 DNA: TGTGCCAGCAGTTTTTTTGCGGGAGGGCGGGCGGCCGGGGAGCTGTTTTTT.

This chain uses TRBV7-2 with TRBJ2-1, with 8 bases that match TRBD2. Unmatched junction bases numbered 10, after V lost 1 base and J lost 8 bases. This CDR3 comprises 16 residues. Per germline, CDR1 SGHTA and CDR2 FQGNSA. The CDR3 sequence: CASSLGRAGGVYEQFF. The CDR3 DNA sequence: TGTGCCAGCAGCTTAGGACGGGCGGGGGGAGTCTATGAGCAGTTCTTC.

The V call is TRBV6-1, the J call TRBJ1-5; maybe TRBD1 (6 bases). CDR3 length: 15 residues. In germline, CDR1 is MNHNS, CDR2 SASEGT. Trimming shortened V by 0 bases and J by 0 bases, and 6 bases separated the two germline ends. In nucleotides, the CDR3 is TGTGCCAGCAGTGAAGCAGGGGGTAGCAATCAGCCCCAGCATTTT. Its translation is CASSEAGGSNQPQHF.

The chain carries TRBV9 and TRBJ2-3, with D perhaps TRBD2 (6 bases). The CDR3 consists of 17 residues. Germline V lookup: CDR1 SGDLS, CDR2 YYNGEE. V lost 0 bases and J 0 bases, leaving 14 bases between the germline ends. CDR3 sequence: CASSVVNSGTSTDTQYF. Here the CDR3 DNA reads TGTGCCAGCAGCGTAGTGAATAGCGGCACTAGCACAGATACGCAGTATTTT.

The J gene is TRBJ2-5, the V gene TRBV9; 7 bases align to TRBD2. Losses at the gene ends were 0 bases for V and 4 bases for J; bases not matched to a gene: 3. The CDR3 is 14 amino acids. The germline CDR1 and CDR2 sequences are SGDLS and YYNGEE. The CDR3 bases are TGTGCCAGCAGCGTAGCGCCGGGGGGAGAGACCCAGTACTTC. Its translation: CASSVAPGGETQYF. The full variable domain, its missing parts supplied by reference TRBV9 and TRBJ2-5, is DSGVTQTPKHLITATGQRVTLRCSPRSGDLSVYWYQQSLDQGLQFLIQYYNGEERAKGNILERFSAQQFPDLHSELNLSSLELGDSALYFCASSVAPGGETQYFGPGTRLLVL.